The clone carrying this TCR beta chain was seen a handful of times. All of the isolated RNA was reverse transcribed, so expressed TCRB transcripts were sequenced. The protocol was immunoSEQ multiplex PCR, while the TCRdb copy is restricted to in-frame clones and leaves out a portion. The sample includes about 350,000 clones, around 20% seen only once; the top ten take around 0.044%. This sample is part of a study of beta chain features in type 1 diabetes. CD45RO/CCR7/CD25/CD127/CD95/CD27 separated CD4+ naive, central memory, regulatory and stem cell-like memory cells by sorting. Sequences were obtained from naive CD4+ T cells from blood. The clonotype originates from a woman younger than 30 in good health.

In DNA form, the CDR3 reads TGCGCCAGCAGCCGGGACAGGGGGCAATTCTATGGCTACACCTTC. This codes for CASSRDRGQFYGYTF. The rearrangement uses TRBV5-1 and TRBJ1-2; 12 nucleotides align to TRBD1. Germline-derived CDR1 and CDR2 are SGHRS and YFSETQ. Unmatched junction bases numbered 5, after V lost 4 bases and J lost 4 bases. This CDR3 has 15 residues.